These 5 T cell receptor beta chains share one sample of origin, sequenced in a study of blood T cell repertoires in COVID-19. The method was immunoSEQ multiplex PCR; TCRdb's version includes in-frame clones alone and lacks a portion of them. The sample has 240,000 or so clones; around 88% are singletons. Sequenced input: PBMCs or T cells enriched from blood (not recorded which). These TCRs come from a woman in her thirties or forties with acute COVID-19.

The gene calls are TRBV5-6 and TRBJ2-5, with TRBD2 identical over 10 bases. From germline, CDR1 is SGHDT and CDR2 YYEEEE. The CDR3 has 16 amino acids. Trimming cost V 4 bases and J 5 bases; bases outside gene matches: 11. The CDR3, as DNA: TGTGCCAGCAGCATCCGAGCGGGAGGGCCGTTTGAGACCCAGTACTTC. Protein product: CASSIRAGGPFETQYF.

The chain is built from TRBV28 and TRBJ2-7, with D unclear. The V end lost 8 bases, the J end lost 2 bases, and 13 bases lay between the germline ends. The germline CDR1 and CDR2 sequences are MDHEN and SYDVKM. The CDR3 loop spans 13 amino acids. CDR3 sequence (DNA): TGTGCCAGCCGAAACAGAAGACCCTACGAGCAGTACTTC. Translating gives CASRNRRPYEQYF.

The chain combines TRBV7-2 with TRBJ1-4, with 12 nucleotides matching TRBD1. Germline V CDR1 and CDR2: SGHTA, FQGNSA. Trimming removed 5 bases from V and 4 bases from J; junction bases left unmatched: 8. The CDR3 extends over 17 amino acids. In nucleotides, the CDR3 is TGTGCCAGCAGCGGCCGGGACAGGGGGCTTGTTAATGAAAAACTGTTTTTT. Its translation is CASSGRDRGLVNEKLFF.

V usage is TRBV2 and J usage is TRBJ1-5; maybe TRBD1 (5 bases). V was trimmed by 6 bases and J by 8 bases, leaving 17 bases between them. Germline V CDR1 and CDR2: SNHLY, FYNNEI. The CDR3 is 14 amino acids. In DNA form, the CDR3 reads TGTGCCAGCAGGGGAGGGGACCGAACTAAGCCCCAGCATTTT. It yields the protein CASRGGDRTKPQHF.

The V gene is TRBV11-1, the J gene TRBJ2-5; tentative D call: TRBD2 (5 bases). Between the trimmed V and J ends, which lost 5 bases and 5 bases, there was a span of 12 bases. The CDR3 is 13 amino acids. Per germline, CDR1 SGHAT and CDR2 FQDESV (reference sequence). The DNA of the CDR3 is TGTGCCAGCAGCGCCGAGGGCGGGGAGACCCAGTACTTC. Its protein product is CASSAEGGETQYF.